These 10 T cell receptor beta chains originate from one sample sequenced in a study of tumor-infiltrating lymphocytes in primary liver carcinoma. Joint extraction of RNA and DNA used roughly 19-33 mg of bulk tissue that was unsorted. Priming with a constant-region primer yielded TCR beta cDNA from approximately 500 ng total RNA. Slightly modified ARM-PCR, run as three nested multiplex PCR rounds, produced the TCR beta libraries. The two initial PCR rounds, roughly 9 cycles each, used TRBV1-TRBV30 forward and C-beta reverse primers. Via MiXCR, TCRdb re-called the multiplex PCR reads, giving one row per CDR3 protein. The sample contains tens of thousands of distinct CDR3 sequences, about two thirds of which appear only once. Sequencing was carried out using liver tumor tissue from sampling region 4. Subset specified: tumor region T4, right-lateral pole. The receptors were gathered from a man aged 35 to 55 with primary liver carcinoma and hepatitis B virus infection.

The rearrangement joins TRBV4-1 to TRBJ2-7; 8 nucleotides align to TRBD2. The CDR3 totals 17 residues. Trimming removed 0 bases from V and 4 bases from J; junction bases left unmatched: 11. Germline CDR1 MGHRA, CDR2 YSYEKL. The CDR3 DNA follows: TGCGCCAGCAGCCAAGACCTCGGGACTAGTGGGAGTTACGAGCAGTACGTC. Amino acid sequence: CASSQDLGTSGSYEQYV.

Concerning this clonotype: An end of the junction differs from the germline gene, which may be a read error. CDR3 sequence (DNA): TGTGCCAGCGGCCTCTCCCACAATGAGCACTTCTTC. This translates into CASGLSHNEHFF. The chain couples TRBV11-2 to TRBJ2-1, with no clear D. CDR1 is SGHAT, CDR2 FQNNGV, per germline. This CDR3 is built from 12 residues.

In its sample, this clonotype was seen many times. The V call is TRBV2, the J call TRBJ2-7; D may be TRBD1 (6 bases). Germline V gene data show CDR1 as SNHLY and CDR2 as FYNNEI. The CDR3 has 16 amino acids. Trimming stripped 7 bases from V and 4 bases from J, with 23 bases between. CDR3 loop: CASTPMPRGNGYEQYF. As DNA, the CDR3 is TGTGCCAGCACCCCGATGCCCAGGGGAAATGGATACGAGCAGTACTTC.

V gene TRBV12-3 or TRBV12-4 combines with J gene TRBJ2-7; D unclear. The length of the CDR3 is 11 residues. V was trimmed by 9 bases and J by 7 bases, leaving 13 bases between them. DNA of the CDR3: TGTGCCAGATCTCTCGGCGCAGAGCAGTACTTC. Translated: CARSLGAEQYF.

The CDR3 nucleotides read TGTACCTGCAGCTTGGGCCCCGGGACAGGGAGATACGAGCAGTACTTC. Its protein product is CTCSLGPGTGRYEQYF. V gene TRBV5-4 combines with J gene TRBJ2-7; 9 nucleotides match TRBD1. CDR1 is SGHNT and CDR2 is YYREEE in the germline V gene (reference sequence). This CDR3 is 16 amino acids long.

In the case of this clonotype: At one of its ends the junction is not consistent with the germline gene, which may arise from a read error. This chain links TRBV11-2 with TRBJ2-7, with a possible D match to TRBD2 (6 bases). The V gene's germline CDR1 is SGHAT and CDR2 FQNNGV. The CDR3 spans 13 residues. The CDR3 here is CVSSFGGASERYF. CDR3 DNA: TGTGTCAGCAGCTTCGGAGGGGCTAGTGAGCGGTACTTC.

The chain employs TRBV10-3 and TRBJ2-7; 7 bases line up with TRBD2. This CDR3 is 14 amino acids long. CDR1 is ENHRY, CDR2 SYGVKD, per germline. Trimming at V came to 8 bases and at J to 6 bases, leaving 13 bases not matched to a gene. The CDR3 protein is CAICAGDSRPEQYF. The DNA of the CDR3 is TGTGCCATCTGTGCGGGAGACAGTCGGCCCGAGCAGTACTTC.

V usage is TRBV5-6 and J usage is TRBJ1-2; 8 nucleotides line up with TRBD1. Unmatched junction bases numbered 12, after V lost 9 bases and J lost 8 bases. This CDR3 is built from 13 residues. In germline, CDR1 is SGHDT, CDR2 YYEEEE. The CDR3 is CANSLVGTGGYTF. The CDR3 DNA sequence: TGTGCCAACAGTTTAGTTGGGACAGGAGGCTACACCTTC.

The genes are TRBV11-1 and TRBJ2-2; no clear D gene. Germline lookup yields CDR1 SGHAT and CDR2 FQDESV (reference sequence). With 1 base removed from V and 4 bases from J, the gap between germline ends came to 4 bases. The CDR3 has 13 residues. CDR3 nucleotides: TGTGCCAGCAGCTTAGGAAGCACCGGGGAGCTGTTTTTT. Its protein is CASSLGSTGELFF. Supplemented by reference TRBV11-1 and TRBJ2-2, the full variable domain reads EAEVAQSPRYKITEKSQAVAFWCDPISGHATLYWYRQILGQGPELLVQFQDESVVDDSQLPKDRFSAERLKGVDSTLKIQPAELGDSAMYLCASSLGSTGELFFGEGSRLTVL.

The gene calls are TRBV6-1 and TRBJ2-3; TRBD1 or TRBD2 may be the D gene (5 bases each). Germline V gene data show CDR1 as MNHNS and CDR2 as SASEGT. This CDR3 comprises 16 residues. Deletions cut 3 bases from V and 5 bases from J, with 18 bases between. The CDR3 sequence is CASSDFSGSGEDTQYF. The CDR3 nucleotides are TGTGCCAGCAGTGATTTCTCAGGGAGTGGTGAAGATACGCAGTATTTT.